These 9 T cell receptor beta chains were all obtained from the same sample, sequenced in a study of cytomegalovirus exposure and HLA in healthy donors. The PCR had 60 Vbeta and 13 Jbeta primers. Method: immunoSEQ multiplex PCR; TCRdb's copy keeps in-frame clones and lacks some. Of roughly 140,000 clones detected, 68% appear once; the ten largest clones hold about 4.1%. Material for sequencing was PBMCs. The receptors were gathered from a man aged 60 to 69 in good health and CMV-seronegative.

About this clone: This specimen includes other DNA sequences encoding the same CDR3. The rearrangement uses TRBV28 and TRBJ2-7; 9 nucleotides align to TRBD2. The CDR3 loop spans 14 amino acids. Germline CDR1 reads MDHEN; CDR2 reads SYDVKM. V lost 2 bases and J lost 3; bases outside the gene matches: 2. The chain's CDR3 is CASSLAGGNYEQYF. In DNA form, the CDR3 reads TGTGCCAGCAGTTTAGCGGGAGGGAACTACGAGCAGTACTTC.

About this clone: A junction end diverges from the germline sequence, so it may reflect a read error. Other DNA sequences in this specimen translate into the identical CDR3. The chain combines TRBV20-1 with TRBJ2-4; no reliable D call. Germline V gives CDR1 DFQATT, CDR2 SNEGSKA (reference sequence). The CDR3 is 11 residues long. CDR3 sequence: CSARDDDSTTF. DNA for the CDR3: TGCAGTGCTAGAGACGATGACTCCACAACCTTC.

The chain employs TRBV25-1 and TRBJ1-5; D gene ambiguous. V gave up 5 bases and J gave up 4 bases, with 12 bases separating them. The CDR3 sequence is 14 residues long. Germline lookup yields CDR1 MGHDK and CDR2 SYGVNS. This CDR3 is CASSSPRANQPQHF. The CDR3 DNA is TGTGCCAGCAGTTCCCCGAGAGCTAATCAGCCCCAGCATTTT.

The chain employs TRBV5-1 and TRBJ2-1; 8 positions match TRBD2. CDR3 length: 16 residues. CDR1 is SGHRS and CDR2 is YFSETQ in the germline V gene. J was trimmed by 6 bases and V by 0 bases; bases with no gene match: 8. CDR3 sequence: CASSLGSSGDPNEQFF. CDR3 sequence (DNA): TGCGCCAGCAGCTTGGGTAGTAGCGGGGACCCCAATGAGCAGTTCTTC.

This clone has only one observation. The V gene is TRBV25-1, the J gene TRBJ1-2, with D hard to call. Germline lookup yields CDR1 MGHDK and CDR2 SYGVNS. CDR3 length: 13 residues. V gave up 6 bases and J gave up 2 bases, with 10 bases separating them. The CDR3 protein is CASSYTENYGYTF. The CDR3 nucleotides read TGTGCCAGCAGCTATACAGAGAACTATGGCTACACCTTC.

This clone occurred once. The CDR3 reads CASSQLNGRALSGANVLTF. DNA of the CDR3: TGCGCCAGCAGCCAATTGAACGGCAGGGCCCTCTCTGGGGCCAACGTCCTGACTTTC. The genes are TRBV4-1 and TRBJ2-6; D may be TRBD1 (5 bases). The CDR3 loop spans 19 amino acids. The germline gives CDR1 MGHRA, CDR2 YSYEKL. Trimming removed 2 bases from V and 0 bases from J, with 17 bases in between.

The chain uses TRBV9 and TRBJ2-5; 8 positions agree with TRBD1. Trimming removed 1 base from V and 5 bases from J; junction bases left unmatched: 4. Germline assignment: CDR1 SGDLS and CDR2 YYNGEE. CDR3 size: 14 residues. The CDR3 DNA reads TGTGCCAGCAGCGTAACAGGGGGAGAGGAGACCCAGTACTTC. This sequence encodes CASSVTGGEETQYF.

A few counts support this clone. The CDR3 is CASMGGTSDEQYF. CDR3 nucleotide sequence: TGTGCCAGTATGGGCGGGACTAGTGACGAGCAGTACTTC. The chain employs TRBV19 and TRBJ2-7; TRBD2 aligns across 8 bases. The V gene end was trimmed by 7 bases and the J gene end by 5 bases; junction bases not matched to a gene: 7. CDR3 size: 13 residues. The germline V gene encodes CDR1 LNHDA and CDR2 SQIVND (reference sequence).

The V call is TRBV18, the J call TRBJ2-7; D remains ambiguous. The germline V and J ends were trimmed by 2 bases and 0 bases, with 8 bases remaining between them. Germline V gene data show CDR1 as KGHSH and CDR2 as LQKENI. The CDR3 covers 14 residues. This chain's CDR3 is CASSPEYGSYEQYF. CDR3 DNA: TGTGCCAGCTCACCAGAGTACGGCTCCTACGAGCAGTACTTC. Complete variable domain (other parts from reference TRBV18 and TRBJ2-7): NAGVMQNPRHLVRRRGQEARLRCSPMKGHSHVYWYRQLPEEGLKFMVYLQKENIIDESGMPKERFSAEFPKEGPSILRIQQVVRGDSAAYFCASSPEYGSYEQYFGPGTRLTVT.